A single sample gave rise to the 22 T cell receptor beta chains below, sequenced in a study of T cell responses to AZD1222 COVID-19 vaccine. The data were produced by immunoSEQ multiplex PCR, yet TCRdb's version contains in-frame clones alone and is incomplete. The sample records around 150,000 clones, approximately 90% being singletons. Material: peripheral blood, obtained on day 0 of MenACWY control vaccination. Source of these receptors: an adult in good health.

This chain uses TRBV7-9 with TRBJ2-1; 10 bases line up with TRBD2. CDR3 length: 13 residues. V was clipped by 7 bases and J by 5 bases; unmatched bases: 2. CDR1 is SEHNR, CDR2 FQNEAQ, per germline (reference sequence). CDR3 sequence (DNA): TGTGCCAGCACTAGCGGGAGCGACAATGAGCAGTTCTTC. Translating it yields CASTSGSDNEQFF.

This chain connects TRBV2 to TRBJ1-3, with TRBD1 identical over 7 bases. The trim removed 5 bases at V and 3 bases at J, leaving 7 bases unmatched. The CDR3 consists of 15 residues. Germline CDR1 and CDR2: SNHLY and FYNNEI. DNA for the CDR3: TGTGCCAGCAGTAATGACAGGGCGAGTGGAAACACCATATATTTT. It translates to CASSNDRASGNTIYF.

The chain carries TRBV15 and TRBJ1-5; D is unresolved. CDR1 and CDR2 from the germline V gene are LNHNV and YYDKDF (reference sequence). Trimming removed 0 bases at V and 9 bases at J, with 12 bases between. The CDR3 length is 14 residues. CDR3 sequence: CATSRDITSGPQHF. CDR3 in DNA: TGTGCCACCAGCAGAGATATAACGTCAGGGCCCCAGCATTTT. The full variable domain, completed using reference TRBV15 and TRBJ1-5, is DAMVIQNPRYQVTQFGKPVTLSCSQTLNHNVMYWYQQKSSQAPKLLFHYYDKDFNNEADTPDNFQSRRPNTSFCFLDIRSPGLGDTAMYLCATSRDITSGPQHFGDGTRLSIL.

In DNA, the CDR3 is TGTGCCAGCAGGCCCCTAAGTCACAATGAGCAGTTCTTC. Amino acid sequence: CASRPLSHNEQFF. This chain connects TRBV7-9 to TRBJ2-1; no clear D. The CDR3 sequence is 13 residues long. V was trimmed by 6 bases and J by 5 bases, leaving 11 bases between them. The germline gives CDR1 SEHNR, CDR2 FQNEAQ (reference sequence). Drawing the rest from reference TRBV7-9 and TRBJ2-1, the complete variable domain is DTGVSQNPRHKITKRGQNVTFRCDPISEHNRLYWYRQTLGQGPEFLTYFQNEAQLEKSRLLSDRFSAERPKGSFSTLEIQRTEQGDSAMYLCASRPLSHNEQFFGPGTRLTVL.

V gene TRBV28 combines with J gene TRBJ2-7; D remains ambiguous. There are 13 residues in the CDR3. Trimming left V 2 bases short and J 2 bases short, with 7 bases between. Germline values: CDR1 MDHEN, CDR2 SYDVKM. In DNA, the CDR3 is TGTGCCAGCAGTTTAGTGACTCCCTACGAGCAGTACTTC. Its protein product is CASSLVTPYEQYF.

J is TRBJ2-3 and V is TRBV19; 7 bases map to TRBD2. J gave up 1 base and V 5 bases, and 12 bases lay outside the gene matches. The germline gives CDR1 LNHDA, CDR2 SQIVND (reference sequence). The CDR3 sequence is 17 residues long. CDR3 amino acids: CASSPPRAGVGTDTQYF. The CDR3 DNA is TGTGCCAGTAGTCCCCCTCGGGCGGGAGTTGGCACAGATACGCAGTATTTT.

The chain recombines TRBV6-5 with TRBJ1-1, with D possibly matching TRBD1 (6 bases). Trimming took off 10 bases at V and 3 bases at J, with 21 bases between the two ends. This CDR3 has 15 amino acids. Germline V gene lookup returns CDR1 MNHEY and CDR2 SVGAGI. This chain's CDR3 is CATLYEGTRDTEAFF. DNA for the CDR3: TGTGCCACCCTCTATGAGGGGACAAGGGACACTGAAGCTTTCTTT.

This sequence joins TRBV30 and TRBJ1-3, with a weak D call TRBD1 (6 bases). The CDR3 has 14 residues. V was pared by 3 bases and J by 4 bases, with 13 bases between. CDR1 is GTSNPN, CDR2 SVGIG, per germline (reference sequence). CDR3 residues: CAWSGGQVGNTIYF. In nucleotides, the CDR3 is TGTGCCTGGAGCGGGGGGCAGGTGGGAAACACCATATATTTT.

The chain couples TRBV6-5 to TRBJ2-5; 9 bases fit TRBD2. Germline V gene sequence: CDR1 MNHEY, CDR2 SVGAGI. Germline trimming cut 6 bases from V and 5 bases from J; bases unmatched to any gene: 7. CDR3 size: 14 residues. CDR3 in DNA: TGTGCCAGCAGGCTTGCGGGAGGGGAGGAGACCCAGTACTTC. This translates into CASRLAGGEETQYF.

The CDR3 protein is CASSFSGYQPQHF. CDR3 nucleotide sequence: TGTGCCAGCAGTTTCTCAGGTTACCAGCCCCAGCATTTT. The chain recombines TRBV12-3 or TRBV12-4 with TRBJ1-5; D is undetermined. The CDR3 sequence is 13 residues long. V was shortened by 3 bases and J by 7 bases, with 10 bases between the two germline ends.

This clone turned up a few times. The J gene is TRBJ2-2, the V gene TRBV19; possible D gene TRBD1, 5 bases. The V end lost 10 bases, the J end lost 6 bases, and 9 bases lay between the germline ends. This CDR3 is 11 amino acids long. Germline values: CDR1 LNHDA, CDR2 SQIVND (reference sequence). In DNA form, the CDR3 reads TGTGCCACCCAGGGTCCCGGGGAGCTGTTTTTT. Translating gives CATQGPGELFF.

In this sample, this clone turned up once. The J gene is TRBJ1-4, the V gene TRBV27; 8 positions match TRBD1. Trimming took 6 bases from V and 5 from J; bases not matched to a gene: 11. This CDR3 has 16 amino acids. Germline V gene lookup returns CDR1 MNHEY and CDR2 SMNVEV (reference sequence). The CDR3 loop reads CASRPTPGQENEKLFF. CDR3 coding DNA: TGTGCCAGCAGACCAACTCCGGGACAGGAAAATGAAAAACTGTTTTTT.

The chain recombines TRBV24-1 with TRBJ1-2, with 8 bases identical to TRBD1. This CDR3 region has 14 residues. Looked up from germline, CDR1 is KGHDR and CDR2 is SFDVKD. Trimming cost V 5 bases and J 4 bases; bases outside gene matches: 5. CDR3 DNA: TGTGCCACCAGTGCCGGGACAGGTGGCTATGGCTACACCTTC. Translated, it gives CATSAGTGGYGYTF.

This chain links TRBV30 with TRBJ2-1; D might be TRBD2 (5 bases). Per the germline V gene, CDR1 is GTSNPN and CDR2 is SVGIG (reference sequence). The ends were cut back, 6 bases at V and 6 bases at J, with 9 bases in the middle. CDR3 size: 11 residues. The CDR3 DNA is TGTGCCTGTCTACTAGGCAATGAGCAGTTCTTC. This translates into CACLLGNEQFF.

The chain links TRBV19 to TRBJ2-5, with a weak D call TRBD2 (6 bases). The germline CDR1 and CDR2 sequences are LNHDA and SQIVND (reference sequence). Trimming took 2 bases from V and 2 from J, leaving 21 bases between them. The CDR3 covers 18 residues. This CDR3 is CASSIQGRFRTLQETQYF. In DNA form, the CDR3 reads TGTGCCAGTAGTATACAAGGGAGGTTCCGGACCCTACAAGAGACCCAGTACTTC. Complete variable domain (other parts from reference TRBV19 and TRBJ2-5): DGGITQSPKYLFRKEGQNVTLSCEQNLNHDAMYWYRQDPGQGLRLIYYSQIVNDFQKGDIAEGYSVSREKKESFPLTVTSAQKNPTAFYLCASSIQGRFRTLQETQYFGPGTRLLVL.

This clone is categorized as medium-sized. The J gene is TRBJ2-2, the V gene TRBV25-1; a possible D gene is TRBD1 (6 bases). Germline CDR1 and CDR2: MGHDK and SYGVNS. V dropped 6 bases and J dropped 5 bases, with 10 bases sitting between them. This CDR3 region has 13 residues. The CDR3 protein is CASSRGGTGELFF. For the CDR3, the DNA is TGTGCCAGCAGCAGGGGCGGAACCGGGGAGCTGTTTTTT.

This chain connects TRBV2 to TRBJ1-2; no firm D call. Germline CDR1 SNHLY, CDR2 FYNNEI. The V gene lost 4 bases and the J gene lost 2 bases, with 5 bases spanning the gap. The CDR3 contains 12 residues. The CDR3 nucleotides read TGTGCCAGCAGTGCACTGAACTATGGCTACACCTTC. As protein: CASSALNYGYTF.

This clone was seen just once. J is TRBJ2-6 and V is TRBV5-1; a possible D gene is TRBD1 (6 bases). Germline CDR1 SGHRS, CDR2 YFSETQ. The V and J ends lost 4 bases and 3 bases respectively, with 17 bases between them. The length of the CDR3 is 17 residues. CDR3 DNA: TGCGCCAGCAGCCCTACCCAACAGGGCTTTGGGGCCAACGTCCTGACTTTC. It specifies CASSPTQQGFGANVLTF. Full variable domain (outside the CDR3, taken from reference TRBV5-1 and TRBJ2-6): KAGVTQTPRYLIKTRGQQVTLSCSPISGHRSVSWYQQTPGQGLQFLFEYFSETQRNKGNFPGRFSGRQFSNSRSEMNVSTLELGDSALYLCASSPTQQGFGANVLTFGAGSRLTVL.

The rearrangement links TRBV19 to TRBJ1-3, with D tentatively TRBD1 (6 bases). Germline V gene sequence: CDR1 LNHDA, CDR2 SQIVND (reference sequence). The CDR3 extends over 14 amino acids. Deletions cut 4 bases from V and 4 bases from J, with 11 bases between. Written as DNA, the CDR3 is TGTGCCAGTAGTACGGGGACAACGGGAAACACCATATATTTT. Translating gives CASSTGTTGNTIYF.

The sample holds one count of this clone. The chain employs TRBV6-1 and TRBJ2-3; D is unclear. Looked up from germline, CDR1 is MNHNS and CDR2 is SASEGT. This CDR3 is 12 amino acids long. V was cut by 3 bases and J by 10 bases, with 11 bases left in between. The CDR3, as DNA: TGTGCCAGCAGTGAGTTGACCTGGGCGCAGTATTTT. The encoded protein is CASSELTWAQYF.

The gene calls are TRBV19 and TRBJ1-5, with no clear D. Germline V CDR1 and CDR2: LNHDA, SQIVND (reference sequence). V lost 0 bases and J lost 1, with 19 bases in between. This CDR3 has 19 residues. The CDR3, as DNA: TGTGCCAGTAGTATAGAGTCCCCACGCCTAGGTGTAAGCAATCAGCCCCAGCATTTT. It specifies CASSIESPRLGVSNQPQHF. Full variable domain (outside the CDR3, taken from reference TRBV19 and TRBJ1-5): DGGITQSPKYLFRKEGQNVTLSCEQNLNHDAMYWYRQDPGQGLRLIYYSQIVNDFQKGDIAEGYSVSREKKESFPLTVTSAQKNPTAFYLCASSIESPRLGVSNQPQHFGDGTRLSIL.

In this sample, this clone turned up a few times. CDR3 nucleotides: TGTGCCAGCAGCATCAGGGATGGCAATCAGCCCCAGCATTTT. Translation gives CASSIRDGNQPQHF. The V gene is TRBV6-5, the J gene TRBJ1-5, with D possibly being TRBD1 (5 bases). The CDR3 is 14 amino acids. Germline V gene sequence: CDR1 MNHEY, CDR2 SVGAGI. Trimming stripped 6 bases from V and 2 bases from J, with 11 bases between.